This T cell receptor beta chain came from a study of shared clonotypes between healthy human individuals. Findings and limits, study-wide: In this cohort, only blood was sampled, and tissue repertoires likely differ. Incompleteness in sorted-subset sequencing, despite large depth, was shown by rarefaction.

An even split of each subset's genomic DNA across several immunoSEQ plates was performed. Some clones are missing from TCRdb's copy, which holds only in-frame ones; the method was immunoSEQ multiplex PCR. In the table there are about 600,000 clones, 95% to 98% of which are singletons. As for this clone: Its antigen is not known.

The junction had 10 bases not matched to a gene; V was cut back by 8 bases and J by 0 bases. The CDR3 is 15 residues long. Germline V lookup: CDR1 ENHRY, CDR2 SYGVKD. The V and J genes are TRBV10-3 and TRBJ2-7; 7 nucleotides align to TRBD2. Sequenced material: naive CD4+ T cells sorted from blood. The sample's subset: CD45RA+ positively selected. This sequence originates from a woman younger than 45 in good health. CDR3 in DNA: TGTGCCATCGGCCGACTAGCCGAAAGCTCCTACGAGCAGTACTTC. Translating gives CAIGRLAESSYEQYF.